Listed below are T cell receptor beta chains from one sample, sequenced in a study of CD8+CD57+ T cells in acquired aplastic anemia. TCRdb ran MiXCR on the reads and lists one entry per CDR3 protein. In the table there are about 180,000 distinct CDR3 sequences, approximately 48% of which are singletons. The sequenced sample was sorted CD4+, CD8+, or CD8+CD57+ T cells (not recorded which) from PBMCs. The receptors originated from a human donor with aplastic anemia. Each CDR3 is given with its conserved first and last residue. D genes are given only for firm matches. Not every row has a clone size; where given, it reads once, few, many or a size class.

v_gene	len	d_gene	abundance	j_gene	CDR3nt	CDR3aa
TRBV7-8	13	TRBD1	once	TRBJ1-1	TGTGCCAGCAGCTCAGGGACAGTGCCTGAAGCTTTCTTT	CASSSGTVPEAFF
TRBV10-3	15	TRBD2	.	TRBJ2-2	TGTGCCATCAGCGCTAGCGGGCAGAACACCGGGGAGCTGTTTTTT	CAISASGQNTGELFF
TRBV19	16	TRBD2	once	TRBJ2-1	TGTGCCAGTATTCCAGGTTGGGGGGAGGGCTACAATGAGCAGTTCTTC	CASIPGWGEGYNEQFF
TRBV19	13	.	many	TRBJ1-5	TGTGCCAGTAGTTTCTCGGGCAATCAGCCCCAGCATTTT	CASSFSGNQPQHF
TRBV6-1	13	TRBD1	many	TRBJ1-6	TGTGCCAGCAGAACAGGGGGTAATTCACCCCTCCACTTT	CASRTGGNSPLHF
TRBV7-9	13	.	.	TRBJ1-1	TGTGCCAGCACCCCCACCTGGAACACTGAAGCTTTCTTT	CASTPTWNTEAFF
TRBV5-1	15	TRBD1	many	TRBJ1-1	TGCGCCAGCAGCCCCCAAACAGGGGCGAACACTGAAGCTTTCTTT	CASSPQTGANTEAFF
TRBV5-1	17	.	many	TRBJ2-3	TGCGCCAGCAGCTTGTTAGCCCAGGGCGGCTACACAGATACGCAGTATTTT	CASSLLAQGGYTDTQYF
TRBV20-1	15	TRBD1	many	TRBJ1-4	TGCAGTGCTAGACGACAGGACAGGCTCGATGAAAAACTGTTTTTT	CSARRQDRLDEKLFF
TRBV7-6	15	.	.	TRBJ2-7	TGTGCCAGCAGCTTAGCGGCCCGGGGCCGATACGAGCAGTACTTC	CASSLAARGRYEQYF
TRBV6-5	11	.	many	TRBJ2-7	TGTGCCAGCAGTTTACGGGGCGAGCAGTACTTC	CASSLRGEQYF
TRBV5-1	14	TRBD2	many	TRBJ2-3	TGCGCCAGCAACCGGGGGAGGGGCACAGATACGCAGTATTTT	CASNRGRGTDTQYF
TRBV3-1	14	.	.	TRBJ2-1	TGTGCCAGCAGCTCCCCCGGGACCAACAATGAGCAGTTCTTC	CASSSPGTNNEQFF
TRBV15	14	.	medium-sized	TRBJ2-7	TGTGCCACCAGCAGACACCACCGGGAAACCGAGCAGTACTTC	CATSRHHRETEQYF
TRBV24-1	15	.	.	TRBJ1-2	TGTGCCACCAGTACTCCGACACAGACTAACTATGGCTACACCTTC	CATSTPTQTNYGYTF
TRBV5-1	14	.	many	TRBJ1-2	TGCGCCAGCAGCTTGGGGGGTCTTGGCTATGGCTACACCTTC	CASSLGGLGYGYTF
TRBV10-2	14	TRBD1	.	TRBJ2-7	TGCGCCAGCAGTAAGACAGGGTCCGGCTACGAGCAGTACTTC	CASSKTGSGYEQYF
TRBV5-1	16	TRBD2	many	TRBJ2-1	TGCGCCAGCAGCTTGGATCCTAGCGGGGGGGCGGGTGAGCAGTTCTTC	CASSLDPSGGAGEQFF
TRBV6-1	14	TRBD1	few	TRBJ1-5	TGTGCCAGCAGGTCCCGGGACAGGGATCAGCCCCAGCATTTT	CASRSRDRDQPQHF
TRBV12-3/TRBV12-4	14	TRBD2	.	TRBJ2-7	TGTGCCAGCAGCGGCGGACTAGCGGGGTACGAGCAGTACTTC	CASSGGLAGYEQYF
TRBV7-9	16	TRBD1	many	TRBJ2-7	TGTGCCAGCAGCTTAGCGGGACAGGGGGCATTGAGGGAGCAGTACTTC	CASSLAGQGALREQYF
TRBV7-9	13	TRBD1	.	TRBJ1-1	TGTGCCAGCAGCTCCCAGGGGGAGACTGAAGCTTTCTTT	CASSSQGETEAFF
TRBV29-1	13	TRBD1	.	TRBJ2-7	TGCAGCGTTGTACAGGGGGGAGGCGACGAGCAGTACTTC	CSVVQGGGDEQYF
TRBV18	18	TRBD1	.	TRBJ2-6	TGTGCCAGCTCGCTCCTACAGGGGGCTAGTTCTGGGGCCAACGTCCTGACTTTC	CASSLLQGASSGANVLTF
TRBV7-2	12	.	.	TRBJ2-2	TGTGCCAGCAGCCAATTGTCCGGGGAGCTGTTTTTT	CASSQLSGELFF
TRBV20-1	12	.	few	TRBJ1-5	TGCAGTGCTAGGTCGGACCCGTTGCCCCAGCATTTT	CSARSDPLPQHF
TRBV7-2	15	.	.	TRBJ2-5	TGTGCCAGCAGCTTAGCGGCGGGAAGCTACGAGACCCAGTACTTC	CASSLAAGSYETQYF
TRBV7-2	17	TRBD1	many	TRBJ2-7	TGTGCCAGCAGCTGGACGTCCGGGACAGGGGCCCTCTCTGAGCAGTACTTC	CASSWTSGTGALSEQYF
TRBV2	16	TRBD2	many	TRBJ2-3	TGTGCCAGCACCCGAGGTGGGACTACCAGCACAGATACGCAGTATTTT	CASTRGGTTSTDTQYF
TRBV6-1	14	.	few	TRBJ1-5	TGTGCCAGCAGTGCCGACGGGAGCAATCAGCCCCAGCATTTT	CASSADGSNQPQHF
TRBV3-1	14	.	.	TRBJ1-2	TGTGCCAGCAGCCCTGGGACTTCTAACTATGGCTACACCTTC	CASSPGTSNYGYTF
TRBV9	15	TRBD2	.	TRBJ2-7	TGTGCCAGCAGCGTAGGGCCTAGCGGGGGCTACGAGCAGTACTTC	CASSVGPSGGYEQYF
TRBV12-3/TRBV12-4	15	TRBD1	many	TRBJ2-3	TGTGCCAGCAGTGCGAGGACAGGGGCGGAAGATACGCAGTATTTT	CASSARTGAEDTQYF
TRBV10-2	14	.	.	TRBJ2-1	TGTGCCAGCAGCCGTACAGGGTCGTACAATGAGCAGTTCTTC	CASSRTGSYNEQFF
TRBV20-1	17	TRBD2	many	TRBJ2-2	TGCAGTGCTAGATCCCACGGATCGGCAGCGGGGACCGGGGAGCTGTTTTTT	CSARSHGSAAGTGELFF
TRBV10-3	13	.	.	TRBJ1-2	TGTGCCATCAGTGAGTCAGGCACAGTCGGCTACACCTTC	CAISESGTVGYTF
TRBV18	17	TRBD2	.	TRBJ2-3	TGTGCCAGCTCACCTCGACTAGCGGGGGAACACACAGATACGCAGTATTTT	CASSPRLAGEHTDTQYF
TRBV25-1	16	TRBD1	few	TRBJ1-1	TGTGCCAGCAGCCCTATAACAGGGGGGTGGAACACTGAAGCTTTCTTT	CASSPITGGWNTEAFF
TRBV9	9	.	many	TRBJ2-2	TGTGCGAACACCGGGGAGCTGTTTTTT	CANTGELFF
TRBV11-1	17	TRBD1	once	TRBJ1-6	TGTGCCAGCAGCTTAGTGGGCAGACAGGGCTATAATTCACCCCTCCACTTT	CASSLVGRQGYNSPLHF
TRBV10-3	13	.	few	TRBJ1-1	TGTGCCATCAGACCGTCTATGAACACTGAAGCTTTCTTT	CAIRPSMNTEAFF
TRBV27	13	.	many	TRBJ2-7	TGTGCCAGCAGTTTGGCTACCGTGGGGGAGCAGTACTTC	CASSLATVGEQYF
TRBV7-2	17	.	once	TRBJ1-3	TGTGCCAGCAGCTTAGTCGTCGCAGGGGACTCTGGAAACACCATATATTTT	CASSLVVAGDSGNTIYF
TRBV5-1	16	TRBD2	many	TRBJ2-3	TGCGCCAGCAGCTTTGGGGGACTACGCCTCGGAGGTGGGCAGTATTTT	CASSFGGLRLGGGQYF
TRBV6-5	12	TRBD1	many	TRBJ2-7	TGTGCCAGTACCCGGACAGGGGGCGAGCAGTACTTC	CASTRTGGEQYF
TRBV7-9	12	TRBD2	few	TRBJ2-7	TGTGCCAGCTCGGGGGGGACCTACGAGCAGTACTTC	CASSGGTYEQYF
TRBV9	14	.	many	TRBJ1-6	TGTGCCAGCAGCGCAGACAGCCGTAATTCACCCCTCCACTTT	CASSADSRNSPLHF
TRBV7-9	12	.	few	TRBJ1-4	TGTGCCACCACCTCAACTAATGAAAAACTGTTTTTT	CATTSTNEKLFF
TRBV7-9	11	.	few	TRBJ2-1	TGTGCCACCAGTGATTTGGATGAGCAGTTCTTC	CATSDLDEQFF
TRBV19	14	.	.	TRBJ2-3	TGTGCCAGTAGTACGATACAGGGAACCGATACGCAGTATTTT	CASSTIQGTDTQYF
TRBV20-1	15	.	.	TRBJ2-3	TGCAGTGCTAGAGAGTGGGGCGCGAGCACAGATACGCAGTATTTT	CSAREWGASTDTQYF